This is a list of T cell receptor beta chains from one sample in a study of post-analysis software for immune sequencing data. TCRdb analysed the PCR reads with MiXCR anew, one entry per CDR3 protein. The data hold approximately 730,000 distinct CDR3 sequences, with roughly 46% observed a single time. Sample: blood. These receptors were taken from a girl aged 10 to 17 with multiple sclerosis. The CDR3 runs from the conserved cysteine through the conserved F or W. The D gene is left open where the match is weak. Clone size appears in some rows only: once, few, many, or a class for an expanded clone.

d_call j_call clone_size v_call cdr3_aa cdr3_nt
TRBD2 TRBJ2-3 few TRBV6-2/TRBV6-3 CASSYSGRTPDTQYF TGTGCCAGCAGTTACAGCGGGAGGACCCCAGATACGCAGTATTTT
TRBD1 TRBJ2-7 few TRBV5-5 CASSSKGQGLYF TGTGCCAGCAGCTCCAAAGGACAGGGGCTGTACTTC
TRBD2 TRBJ2-1 . TRBV6-6 CASSYSAGARGNEQFF TGTGCCAGCAGTTACTCAGCGGGGGCGCGGGGGAATGAGCAGTTCTTC
TRBD1 TRBJ2-1 . TRBV18 CASSLTTGQGPYNEQFF TGTGCCAGCTCCCTAACTACAGGACAGGGTCCTTACAATGAGCAGTTCTTC
TRBD2 TRBJ2-3 . TRBV24-1 CATSGMTSGTSTDTQYF TGTGCCACCAGTGGGATGACTAGCGGCACCTCCACAGATACGCAGTATTTT
. TRBJ2-1 . TRBV29-1 CSVEDLAGLSHNEQFF TGCAGCGTTGAAGATCTGGCGGGCCTGAGCCACAATGAGCAGTTCTTC
TRBD1 TRBJ2-3 . TRBV20-1 CSARYPGQRVSVEKQYF TGCAGTGCTAGATACCCGGGACAGAGAGTCAGCGTAGAGAAGCAGTATTTT
TRBD1 TRBJ2-5 . TRBV18 CASSSLDRGGDQETQYF TGTGCCAGCTCATCCTTAGACAGGGGCGGGGACCAAGAGACCCAGTACTTC
. TRBJ1-4 . TRBV7-9 CAGSLEQENGLFF TGTGCCGGCAGCTTAGAACAGGAGAATGGCCTGTTTTTT
TRBD2 TRBJ2-7 few TRBV20-1 CSGLAGGVDNEQYF TGCAGCGGACTAGCGGGAGGGGTTGACAACGAGCAGTACTTC
. TRBJ2-7 once TRBV14 CASSQDGAGSYEQYF TGTGCCAGCAGCCAAGATGGAGCAGGCTCCTACGAGCAGTACTTC
TRBD2 TRBJ2-5 few TRBV4-2 CASSQVAGVWETQYF TGTGCCAGCAGCCAGGTAGCGGGAGTATGGGAGACCCAGTACTTC
. TRBJ1-1 many TRBV29-1 CSVFSNTEAFF TGCAGCGTTTTCTCCAACACTGAAGCTTTCTTT
TRBD2 TRBJ2-1 . TRBV15 CATSRGLEAYNEQFF TGTGCCACCAGCAGGGGACTAGAAGCCTACAATGAGCAGTTCTTC
TRBD1 TRBJ2-1 few TRBV14 CASSQPGQGTYEQFF TGTGCCAGCAGCCAACCGGGACAGGGCACGTATGAGCAGTTCTTC
. TRBJ2-7 . TRBV29-1 CSVLDRSSYEQYF TGCAGCGTCCTCGACAGAAGCTCCTACGAGCAGTACTTC
. TRBJ2-4 . TRBV20-1 CSARGEFGAKNIQYF TGCAGTGCTAGAGGGGAGTTCGGGGCCAAAAACATTCAGTACTTC
TRBD1 TRBJ2-7 . TRBV6-5 CASSYDRVGSYEQYF TGTGCCAGCAGTTACGACAGGGTCGGCTCCTACGAGCAGTACTTC